This TCR beta chain was found in a study of blood T cell repertoires in COVID-19. Study information: Acute-phase and convalescent COVID-19 samples originated in the United States, Italy and Spain.

The CDR3 runs 15 residues. Germline V gene lookup returns CDR1 SGHTA and CDR2 FQGTGA. Trimming took 4 bases from V and 2 from J; bases not matched to a gene: 2. Profiling relied on immunoSEQ multiplex PCR, and the TCRdb table lists in-frame clones only, not all of them. The profile shows 100,000 to 150,000 clones, 70% to 90% of them singletons. What was sequenced was peripheral blood. The TCR originated in a man aged 50 to 59 with acute or convalescent COVID-19. The chain uses TRBV7-3 and TRBJ2-6; 7 bases line up with TRBD1. The CDR3 DNA reads TGTGCCAGCAGCTCTACAGGGGCTGGGGCCAACGTCCTGACTTTC. Its protein product is CASSSTGAGANVLTF.